These 30 T cell receptor beta chains came from one sample sequenced in a study of T cells after somatic rescue of genetic block. The assay was immunoSEQ multiplex PCR, and TCRdb's table has in-frame clones only and misses some. The sample holds 110,000 or so clones, around nine tenths seen once. What was sequenced was peripheral blood mononuclear cells (PBMCs). The receptors derive from a woman aged 18-35 years.

The chain has TRBV6-5 and TRBJ1-6, with TRBD1 matching over 7 bases. Per germline, CDR1 MNHEY and CDR2 SVGAGI. The CDR3 is made up of 16 amino acids. V shed 4 bases, J shed 4 bases, and the junction held 7 bases outside the gene matches. CDR3 sequence: CASSSKQGKYNSPLHF. For the CDR3, the DNA is TGTGCCAGCAGTTCCAAACAGGGGAAATATAATTCACCCCTCCACTTT.

J is TRBJ1-2 and V is TRBV5-4; 8 bases map to TRBD1. Trimming at V came to 3 bases and at J to 5 bases, leaving 6 bases not matched to a gene. The CDR3 runs 14 residues. The germline CDR1 and CDR2 sequences are SGHNT and YYREEE (reference sequence). This CDR3 is CASSSTGDWYGYTF. In DNA, the CDR3 is TGTGCCAGCAGCTCGACAGGGGACTGGTATGGCTACACCTTC.

This clone was detected only a few times. The chain is built from TRBV4-1 and TRBJ1-4; D possibly corresponds to TRBD1 (5 bases). Germline V gene data show CDR1 as MGHRA and CDR2 as YSYEKL. The length of the CDR3 is 14 residues. Trimming took off 6 bases at V and 3 bases at J, with 11 bases between the two ends. CDR3 DNA: TGCGCCAGCAGTGACAGCGGAGCTAATGAAAAACTGTTTTTT. This encodes CASSDSGANEKLFF.

The rearrangement joins TRBV28 to TRBJ1-4, with a possible D match to TRBD1 (6 bases). V dropped 3 bases and J dropped 3 bases, with 11 bases sitting between them. The CDR3 contains 15 residues. From germline, CDR1 is MDHEN and CDR2 SYDVKM. CDR3 amino acids: CASSLGGASNEKLFF. The CDR3 region has the DNA TGTGCCAGCAGTTTGGGGGGGGCCTCTAATGAAAAACTGTTTTTT.

V is TRBV29-1 and J is TRBJ1-2; the D is unclear. Trimming took off 3 bases at V and 8 bases at J, with 10 bases between the two ends. This CDR3 contains 11 residues. The germline V gene has CDR1 SQVTM and CDR2 ANQGSEA. The CDR3 DNA sequence: TGCAGCGTTGATGTGCGATCCGGCTACACCTTC. Its protein product is CSVDVRSGYTF.

The V call is TRBV5-6, the J call TRBJ2-3; 10 positions agree with TRBD2. V was clipped by 1 base and J by 2 bases; unmatched bases: 4. CDR1 and CDR2 from the germline V gene are SGHDT and YYEEEE. The CDR3 extends over 16 amino acids. DNA of the CDR3: TGTGCCAGCAGCTTGTATCTAGCGGGGGACACAGATACGCAGTATTTT. Translated, it gives CASSLYLAGDTDTQYF.

The chain employs TRBV5-6 and TRBJ2-5, with a tentative D call TRBD2 (6 bases). The germline gives CDR1 SGHDT, CDR2 YYEEEE. CDR3 length: 14 amino acids. V was pared by 3 bases and J by 1 base, with 10 bases between. This CDR3 reads CASSSLALQETQYF. DNA of the CDR3: TGTGCCAGCAGCTCACTAGCCCTCCAAGAGACCCAGTACTTC.

The rearrangement links TRBV2 to TRBJ1-4; D remains unclear. This CDR3 is built from 14 residues. Looked up from germline, CDR1 is SNHLY and CDR2 is FYNNEI. The germline V and J ends were trimmed by 1 base and 4 bases, with 7 bases remaining between them. The CDR3 nucleotides are TGTGCCAGCAGTGAAGGCAGTCATAATGAAAAACTGTTTTTT. Translated, it gives CASSEGSHNEKLFF.

This chain links TRBV9 with TRBJ2-7, with 9 nucleotides matching TRBD1. The CDR3 is made up of 14 amino acids. The germline V gene encodes CDR1 SGDLS and CDR2 YYNGEE. V trimming: 4 bases; J trimming: 4 bases; junction bases outside the gene matches: 6. The CDR3 loop is CASSLGTGSYEQYF. The CDR3 region has the DNA TGTGCCAGCAGCTTAGGGACAGGGTCGTACGAGCAGTACTTC.

The gene calls are TRBV19 and TRBJ1-6; no firm D call. This CDR3 has 13 residues. V lost 5 bases, J lost 4 bases, and 6 bases lay in between. Germline V CDR1 and CDR2: LNHDA, SQIVND (reference sequence). The CDR3 region has the DNA TGTGCCAGTAGTCTGGGGTATAATTCACCCCTCCACTTT. Protein sequence: CASSLGYNSPLHF.

The J gene is TRBJ1-2, the V gene TRBV30; the D is unclear. The CDR3 runs 13 residues. Germline V gene data show CDR1 as GTSNPN and CDR2 as SVGIG (reference sequence). V lost 3 bases and J 2 bases, leaving 10 bases between the germline ends. The CDR3 nucleotides read TGTGCCTGGAGCCCGGAGATAAACTATGGCTACACCTTC. This sequence encodes CAWSPEINYGYTF.

J is TRBJ2-7 and V is TRBV7-6, with TRBD2 matching 7 bases. CDR1 and CDR2 (germline): SGHVS, FNYEAQ. CDR3 length: 14 amino acids. Trimming cost V 3 bases and J 0 bases; bases outside gene matches: 2. DNA of the CDR3: TGTGCCAGCAGCTTCGGGGGGAGCTCCTACGAGCAGTACTTC. Amino acids: CASSFGGSSYEQYF. Full variable domain (remainder filled in from reference TRBV7-6 and TRBJ2-7): GAGVSQSPRYKVTKRGQDVALRCDPISGHVSLYWYRQALGQGPEFLTYFNYEAQQDKSGLPNDRFSAERPEGSISTLTIQRTEQRDSAMYRCASSFGGSSYEQYFGPGTRLTVT.

The rearrangement links TRBV27 to TRBJ1-2, with D unresolved. The germline V gene has CDR1 MNHEY and CDR2 SMNVEV (reference sequence). The V gene lost 6 bases and the J gene lost 4 bases, with 18 bases spanning the gap. CDR3 length: 15 amino acids. The CDR3 spells CASRTTESTTYGYTF. CDR3 bases: TGTGCCAGCAGGACGACGGAGTCTACCACCTATGGCTACACCTTC.

The rearrangement links TRBV19 to TRBJ2-3; 11 bases agree with TRBD2. Germline trimming cut 6 bases from V and 2 bases from J; bases unmatched to any gene: 13. The germline V gene has CDR1 LNHDA and CDR2 SQIVND (reference sequence). This CDR3 is built from 18 residues. CDR3 amino acids: CASSRTGLAGTLTDTQYF. For the CDR3, the DNA is TGTGCCAGTAGCAGGACCGGACTAGCGGGCACTCTCACAGATACGCAGTATTTT.

V gene TRBV6-6 combines with J gene TRBJ2-7, with D maybe TRBD2 (6 bases). This CDR3 comprises 15 residues. V dropped 7 bases and J dropped 2 bases, with 18 bases sitting between them. Per the germline V gene, CDR1 is MNHNY and CDR2 is SVGAGI (reference sequence). As DNA, the CDR3 is TGTGCCAGCACTAAAAGCGGGCAGCCGACCTACGAGCAGTACTTC. This codes for CASTKSGQPTYEQYF.

The chain links TRBV27 to TRBJ2-1; 8 bases fit TRBD2. J gave up 1 base and V 11 bases, and 10 bases lay outside the gene matches. This CDR3 comprises 15 residues. Germline V gene data show CDR1 as MNHEY and CDR2 as SMNVEV (reference sequence). The CDR3 DNA is TGTGCCGCCGGACGGGAGCGGGGGTCCTACAATGAGCAGTTCTTC. It encodes CAAGRERGSYNEQFF.

A few counts support this clone. The genes are TRBV10-3 and TRBJ2-3, with TRBD2 matching over 7 bases. This CDR3 is built from 15 residues. V dropped 2 bases and J dropped 5; count of bases not matched to a gene: 7. From germline, CDR1 is ENHRY and CDR2 SYGVKD. The CDR3 protein is CAISEAPTGGDTQYF. The CDR3 DNA reads as TGTGCCATCAGTGAGGCTCCGACGGGGGGAGATACGCAGTATTTT.

The chain joins TRBV30 to TRBJ2-7; D gene unclear. V lost 2 bases, J lost 7 bases, and 12 bases lay in between. CDR1 is GTSNPN and CDR2 is SVGIG in the germline V gene (reference sequence). The CDR3 runs to 12 residues. For the CDR3, the DNA is TGTGCCTGGAGTATGGCCGTTGGGGAGCAGTACTTC. Translation gives CAWSMAVGEQYF.

This rearrangement joins TRBV9 to TRBJ1-1; no clear D. Germline CDR1 is SGDLS and CDR2 is YYNGEE. The V gene lost 4 bases and the J gene lost 5 bases, with 9 bases spanning the gap. CDR3 length equals 12 residues. The CDR3 protein is CASSRGRTEAFF. CDR3 nucleotides: TGTGCCAGCAGCCGCGGGAGGACTGAAGCTTTCTTT.

This clone was recorded once. This chain connects TRBV9 to TRBJ1-1; D might be TRBD1 (6 bases). Germline lookup yields CDR1 SGDLS and CDR2 YYNGEE. V was trimmed by 3 bases and J by 1 base, leaving 19 bases between them. CDR3 length: 17 amino acids. CDR3: CASSDPRGGQPNTEAFF. CDR3 DNA sequence: TGTGCCAGCAGCGATCCCCGGGGGGGACAACCGAACACTGAAGCTTTCTTT.

The J gene is TRBJ2-7, the V gene TRBV2, with D unclear. The CDR3 is made up of 13 amino acids. Germline CDR1 reads SNHLY; CDR2 reads FYNNEI. Trimming took off 1 base at V and 4 bases at J, with 8 bases between the two ends. The CDR3 reads CASSEGIGYEQYF. CDR3 coding DNA: TGTGCCAGCAGTGAAGGGATAGGGTACGAGCAGTACTTC.

This clone came up once. CDR3 DNA sequence: TGTGCCAGTAGGGGGACAGGGCCTAACTATGGCTACACCTTC. The encoded protein is CASRGTGPNYGYTF. This chain links TRBV19 with TRBJ1-2; the match to TRBD1 covers 9 bases. V lost 6 bases, J lost 0 bases, and 2 bases stayed unmatched. This CDR3 contains 14 residues. The V gene's germline CDR1 is LNHDA and CDR2 SQIVND (reference sequence).

For the CDR3, the DNA is TGTGCCAGCAGTTACTCGAAGCAGGGGAGGTACGAGCAGTACTTC. Translating it yields CASSYSKQGRYEQYF. The chain joins TRBV6-5 to TRBJ2-7, with D perhaps matching TRBD1 or TRBD2 (6 bases each). With 0 bases removed from V and 4 bases from J, the gap between germline ends came to 13 bases. The CDR3 sequence is 15 residues long. Germline values: CDR1 MNHEY, CDR2 SVGAGI.

This chain connects TRBV28 to TRBJ2-1; no clear D. Germline V CDR1 and CDR2: MDHEN, SYDVKM. This CDR3 spans 16 amino acids. Trimming took off 4 bases at V and 9 bases at J, with 22 bases between the two ends. The CDR3 protein is CASSSSSRPPIVEQFF. DNA for the CDR3: TGTGCCAGCAGTTCCTCTTCGCGGCCCCCAATCGTTGAGCAGTTCTTC.

The chain carries TRBV7-2 and TRBJ2-6; no definite D call. This CDR3 is built from 16 residues. The germline CDR1 and CDR2 sequences are SGHTA and FQGNSA. Trimming took 5 bases from V and 0 from J, leaving 11 bases between them. Here the CDR3 reads CASSARSTSGANVLTF. In DNA form, the CDR3 reads TGTGCCAGCAGCGCAAGATCGACCTCTGGGGCCAACGTCCTGACTTTC.

This chain links TRBV28 with TRBJ2-3, with a weak D call TRBD2 (5 bases). Trimming stripped 8 bases from V and 4 bases from J, with 13 bases between. The CDR3 sequence is 13 residues long. Germline CDR1 is MDHEN and CDR2 is SYDVKM. CDR3 amino acids: CASLPSRPDTQYF. CDR3 DNA: TGTGCCAGCCTTCCTAGCAGGCCAGATACGCAGTATTTT. Full variable domain (rest looked up from reference TRBV28 and TRBJ2-3): DVKVTQSSRYLVKRTGEKVFLECVQDMDHENMFWYRQDPGLGLRLIYFSYDVKMKEKGDIPEGYSVSREKKERFSLILESASTNQTSMYLCASLPSRPDTQYFGPGTRLTVL.

This clone was detected only once. The chain couples TRBV28 to TRBJ2-3; 12 nucleotides agree with TRBD2. Germline trimming cut 5 bases from V and 5 bases from J; bases unmatched to any gene: 8. There are 16 residues in the CDR3. Germline V gives CDR1 MDHEN, CDR2 SYDVKM. The CDR3 here is CASSGTSGSGGDTQYF. As DNA, the CDR3 is TGTGCCAGCAGTGGGACTAGCGGGTCAGGAGGAGATACGCAGTATTTT.

For the CDR3, the DNA is TGCGCCAGCAGCTTAGACACGAACACTGAAGCTTTCTTT. Protein product: CASSLDTNTEAFF. J is TRBJ1-1 and V is TRBV5-1; D is uncertain. There are 13 residues in the CDR3. Trimming cost V 2 bases and J 1 base, with 6 bases left between them. Germline V gene lookup returns CDR1 SGHRS and CDR2 YFSETQ.

This rearrangement joins TRBV6-5 to TRBJ2-3; 13 bases fit TRBD2. V lost 5 bases, J lost 11 bases, and 7 bases stayed unmatched. The CDR3 consists of 14 residues. CDR1 and CDR2 from the germline V gene are MNHEY and SVGAGI. For the CDR3, the DNA is TGTGCCAGCAGTCCTCGGACTAGCGGGAGCAGGCAGTATTTT. Translation gives CASSPRTSGSRQYF.

CDR3 nucleotides: TGTGCCTGGAGTCAAGAGTCGAGTCAGCCCCAGCATTTT. Its protein product is CAWSQESSQPQHF. The chain joins TRBV30 to TRBJ1-5; D not resolved. The length of the CDR3 is 13 residues. Deletions cut 2 bases from V and 6 bases from J, with 11 bases between. Germline loops: CDR1 GTSNPN, CDR2 SVGIG (reference sequence).